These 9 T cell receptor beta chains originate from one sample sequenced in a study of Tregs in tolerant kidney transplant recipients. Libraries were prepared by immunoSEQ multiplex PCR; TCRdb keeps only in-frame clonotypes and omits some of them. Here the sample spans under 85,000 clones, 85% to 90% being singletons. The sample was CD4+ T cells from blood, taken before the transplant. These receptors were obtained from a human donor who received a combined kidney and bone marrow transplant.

This CDR3 reads CASSPIEQGGYGYTF. CDR3 nucleotides: TGTGCCAGCTCACCAATCGAGCAGGGCGGCTATGGCTACACCTTC. The rearrangement joins TRBV18 to TRBJ1-2; D is possibly TRBD1 (5 bases). The CDR3 runs to 15 residues. From germline, CDR1 is KGHSH and CDR2 LQKENI. The ends were cut back, 2 bases at V and 4 bases at J, with 14 bases in the middle.

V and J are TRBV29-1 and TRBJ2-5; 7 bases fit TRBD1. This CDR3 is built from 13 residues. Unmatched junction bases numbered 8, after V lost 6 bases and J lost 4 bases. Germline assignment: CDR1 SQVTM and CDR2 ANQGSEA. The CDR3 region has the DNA TGCAGCGTGGCCAAGGGGGCTATAGAGACCCAGTACTTC. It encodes CSVAKGAIETQYF.

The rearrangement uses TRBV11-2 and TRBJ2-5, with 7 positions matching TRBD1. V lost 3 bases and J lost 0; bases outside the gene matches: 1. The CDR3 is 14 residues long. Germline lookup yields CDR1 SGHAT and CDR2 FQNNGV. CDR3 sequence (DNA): TGTGCCAGCAGCTTGGACAGGAACCAAGAGACCCAGTACTTC. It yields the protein CASSLDRNQETQYF.

CDR3 loop: CASSLGSGRATSYEQYF. As DNA, the CDR3 is TGTGCCAGCAGCTTAGGTAGCGGGAGGGCCACCTCCTACGAGCAGTACTTC. The genes are TRBV7-2 and TRBJ2-7, with 11 positions matching TRBD2. V was clipped by 1 base and J by 0 bases; unmatched bases: 5. The CDR3 loop spans 17 amino acids. Germline V CDR1 and CDR2: SGHTA, FQGNSA.

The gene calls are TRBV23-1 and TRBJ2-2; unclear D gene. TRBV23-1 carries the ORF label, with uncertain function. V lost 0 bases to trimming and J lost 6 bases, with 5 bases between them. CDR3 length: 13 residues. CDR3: CASSQSSAGELFF. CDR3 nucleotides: TGCGCCAGCAGTCAATCGTCGGCCGGGGAGCTGTTTTTT.

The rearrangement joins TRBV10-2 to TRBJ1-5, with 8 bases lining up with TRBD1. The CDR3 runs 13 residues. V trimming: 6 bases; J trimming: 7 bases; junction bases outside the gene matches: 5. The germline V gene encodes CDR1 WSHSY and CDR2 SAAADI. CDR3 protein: CASSEQGGQPQHF. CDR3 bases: TGCGCCAGCAGCGAACAGGGGGGCCAGCCCCAGCATTTT.

The CDR3 DNA follows: TGTGCCAGCAGCCCTCCCGGGACAGGGGCCCAAGAGACCCAGTACTTC. Protein sequence: CASSPPGTGAQETQYF. The V gene is TRBV9, the J gene TRBJ2-5, with TRBD1 matching over 10 bases. There are 16 residues in the CDR3. Germline V lookup: CDR1 SGDLS, CDR2 YYNGEE. With V trimmed by 4 bases and J by 1 base, 7 bases remained unmatched.

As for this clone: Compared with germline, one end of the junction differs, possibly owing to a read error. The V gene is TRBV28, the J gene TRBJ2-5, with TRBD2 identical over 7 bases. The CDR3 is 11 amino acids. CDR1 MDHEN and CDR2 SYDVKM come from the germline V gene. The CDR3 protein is CASNALGLADF. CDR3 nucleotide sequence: TGTGCCAGCAACGCTTTGGGGCTAGCGGACTTC.

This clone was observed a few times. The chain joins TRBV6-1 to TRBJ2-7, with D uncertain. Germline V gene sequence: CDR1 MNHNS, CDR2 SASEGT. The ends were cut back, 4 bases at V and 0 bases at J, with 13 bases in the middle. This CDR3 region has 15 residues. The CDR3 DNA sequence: TGTGCCAGCAGTGCTTATTCAGGTGGCTCCTACGAGCAGTACTTC. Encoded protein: CASSAYSGGSYEQYF.